This TCR beta chain was identified during a study of persistence of HIV-infected CD4 T cells. This was the immunoSEQ version 4 assay in survey mode. Template was genomic DNA at 10 ng/uL, with up to about 1 ug used per sample. Only in-frame clones appear in the TCRdb table, and some are missing; sequencing was by immunoSEQ multiplex PCR. Among under 50,000 clones listed, about 89% were seen once. This nonspecific control used anti-CD3/anti-CD28 bead stimulation of CD4+ T cells. CD4+ T cells upregulating both CD40 ligand and CD69 were sorted as responding cells. Adults with HIV-1 started suppressive ART while chronically infected. PBMCs were depleted of CD8+ T cells before stimulation. On this clone itself: Its antigen is unidentified.

CDR1 is SNHLY and CDR2 is FYNNEI in the germline V gene. Trimming shortened V by 3 bases and J by 3 bases, and 8 bases separated the two germline ends. This CDR3 region has 13 residues. The TCR comes from an adult man with HIV who was CMV-seropositive. The sample was CD4+ T cells sorted from PBMCs after roughly 19-hour stimulation, taken from a patient who received antiretroviral therapy. V usage is TRBV2 and J usage is TRBJ1-2; D not certain. The CDR3 DNA reads TGTGCCAGCAGTGACGTGAGGGACTATGGCTACACCTTC. Its protein product is CASSDVRDYGYTF.